The 15 T cell receptor beta chains in this list originate from one sample, sequenced in a study of CD8+ T cells in alopecia areata. Investigators isolated RNA and reverse transcribed it into cDNA to act as the sequencing template. Data came from immunoSEQ multiplex PCR; TCRdb stores just in-frame clones and leaves some out. This sample comprises roughly 120,000 clones, none seen once only. The source material was lesional skin. The receptors come from a C3H/HeJ mouse with alopecia areata. The strain's MHC: H2-k.

The table lists this clone with a few counts. All gene names here are mouse names. The read stops 4 residues short of the end of the CDR3; the missing end is completed from the germline J gene. The chain carries TRBV12-1 and TRBJ1-2, with 10 bases identical to TRBD1. CDR1 is SGHSN, CDR2 HYEKVE, per germline. The CDR3 contains 15 residues. The V gene end was trimmed by 0 bases and the J gene end by 3 bases; junction bases not matched to a gene: 3. Partial CDR3 DNA: TGTGCCAGCTCTCTCTCCGGGACAGGGGACTCC. It codes for CASSLSGTGDS. In full, the CDR3 reads CASSLSGTGDSDYTF.

This clone was counted only a few times. The gene symbols are mouse symbols. Read sequence stops 4 residues before the CDR3 end, and the germline J gene provides the missing end. The genes are TRBV19 and TRBJ2-3; maybe TRBD1 (6 bases). The CDR3 runs 12 residues. Germline V lookup: CDR1 FNHDT, CDR2 SITEND (reference sequence). The sequenced part of the CDR3 DNA is TGTGCCAGCAGTATGGGACAAGAA. Encoded protein: CASSMGQE. The whole CDR3 protein reads CASSMGQETLYF.

This clone turned up a few times. Here the gene names and germline are mouse. The CDR3 goes on 4 residues after the read ends, and that part is filled in from the germline J gene. This chain connects TRBV1 to TRBJ2-3; D gene uncertain. With 5 bases removed from V and 3 bases from J, the gap between germline ends came to 9 bases. Germline-derived CDR1 and CDR2 are NSQYPW and LRSPGD (reference sequence). CDR3 length: 13 residues. The chain's CDR3 is CTCSPTQAETLYF. Incomplete CDR3 DNA: TGCACCTGCAGTCCCACCCAGGCAGAA.

To note about this clone: The protein TCRdb lists differs from the translation of the DNA at residue 12; the protein given here is translated from the DNA itself. Mouse gene names apply. The sequenced fragment ends 3 residues before the CDR3 boundary, so the rest is inferred from the germline J gene. The same CDR3 arises from other DNA sequences in this sample as well. The chain combines TRBV13-3 with TRBJ1-6; a possible D gene is TRBD1 (6 bases). TRBJ1-6 is classed as an ORF, of uncertain function. The CDR3 covers 15 residues. Germline CDR1 and CDR2: NNHDY and SYVADS. Between the trimmed V and J ends, which lost 2 bases and 4 bases, there was a span of 10 bases. CDR3 sequence: CASSDHGQYNSPLYF. The sequenced part of the CDR3 DNA is TGTGCCAGCAGTGACCATGGACAGTATAATTCGCCC.

This clone was found many times. These gene names are mouse names. From the germline J gene comes the end of the CDR3, since the read stops 4 residues before it. The chain carries TRBV13-3 and TRBJ1-2; the D gene is possibly TRBD1 (6 bases). Germline lookup yields CDR1 NNHDY and CDR2 SYVADS. Deletions cut 4 bases from V and 0 bases from J, with 10 bases between. The CDR3 length is 14 residues. The CDR3 spells CASSRQDANSDYTF. The sequenced part of the CDR3 DNA is TGTGCCAGCAGTAGACAGGACGCAAACTCC.

For this clone: The listed genes are named as in mouse. Read coverage stops 4 residues before the CDR3 terminus; the germline J gene supplies the remainder. The rearrangement joins TRBV13-2 to TRBJ2-1; the match to TRBD1 covers 7 bases. CDR3 length: 15 residues. The germline gives CDR1 NNHNN, CDR2 SYGAGS (reference sequence). The J segment lost 3 bases and the V segment lost 1 base, leaving 4 bases of the junction unmatched. The CDR3 bases that were read are TGTGCCAGCGGTGATACAGGGGAGGGCTATGCT. It is translated as CASGDTGEGYA. The full-length CDR3 reads as CASGDTGEGYAEQFF.

This clone has a handful of counts. Gene labels here are mouse ones. The read ends 4 residues before the CDR3 terminus; that terminus is restored from the germline J gene. This chain uses TRBV19 with TRBJ2-5; 9 positions match TRBD2. Germline CDR1 reads FNHDT; CDR2 reads SITEND (reference sequence). V lost 2 bases and J lost 0; bases outside the gene matches: 4. The CDR3 extends over 16 amino acids. The CDR3 bases that were read are TGTGCCAGCAGTATCGACTGGGGGCTTAACCAAGAC. Its protein product is CASSIDWGLNQD. The full CDR3 reads CASSIDWGLNQDTQYF. Full variable domain (missing parts from reference TRBV19 and TRBJ2-5): GGIITQTPKFLIGQEGQKLTLKCQQNFNHDTMYWYRQDSGKGLRLIYYSITENDLQKGDLSEGYDASREKKSSFSLTVTSAQKNEMAVFLCASSIDWGLNQDTQYFGPGTRLLVL.

This clone has a count of ten or more. TCRdb's protein and the translated DNA diverge at residue 13; the protein reported here is the translation of the DNA. Mouse gene names apply. The read gets to within 3 residues of the CDR3 end, and the germline J gene fills in the rest. This chain connects TRBV13-3 to TRBJ1-3; 7 bases match TRBD1. With V trimmed by 3 bases and J by 0 bases, 6 bases remained unmatched. Germline V CDR1 and CDR2: NNHDY, SYVADS. This CDR3 has 16 residues. The sequenced part of the CDR3 DNA is TGTGCCAGCAGTGCCTCGGGACAGATTTCTGGAAATACG. Translating gives CASSASGQISGNT. The CDR3, in full, reads CASSASGQISGNTLYF.

This clone was detected a few times. Gene names follow the mouse nomenclature. The read ends 4 residues before the CDR3 terminus; that terminus is restored from the germline J gene. The chain is built from TRBV1 and TRBJ2-2, with 9 bases that match TRBD2. Germline V gene lookup returns CDR1 NSQYPW and CDR2 LRSPGD (reference sequence). With V trimmed by 6 bases and J by 0 bases, 2 bases remained unmatched. The CDR3 extends over 15 amino acids. CDR3 DNA, as far as it was read: TGCACCTGCAGATGGGGGGGCCCAAACACCGGG. It yields the protein CTCRWGGPNTG. The entire CDR3 reads CTCRWGGPNTGQLYF.

This clone was picked up a small number of times. The genes and germline here are from mouse. The read falls 4 residues short of the CDR3 end, and the missing part is taken from the germline J gene. This chain joins TRBV13-1 and TRBJ2-3; tentative D call: TRBD1 (6 bases). This CDR3 region has 14 residues. CDR1 NSHNY and CDR2 SYGAGN come from the germline V gene. The CDR3: CASSVGRGVETLYF. The DNA read from the CDR3 is TGTGCCAGCAGTGTCGGCAGGGGTGTAGAA.

This clone was found a few times. Germline and genes here are mouse. The DNA ends 4 residues before the CDR3 does, and the rest of the CDR3 is filled in from the germline J gene. V is TRBV19 and J is TRBJ2-5; 8 bases fit TRBD2. CDR1 is FNHDT, CDR2 SITEND, per germline (reference sequence). This CDR3 region has 15 residues. Unmatched junction bases numbered 4, after V lost 4 bases and J lost 0 bases. The sequenced CDR3 bases are TGTGCCAGCAGTCGGACTGGGTTTAACCAAGAC. Its protein is CASSRTGFNQD. The whole CDR3 sequence is CASSRTGFNQDTQYF.

This clone was detected only a few times. Gene names and germline refer to mouse. The sequence runs out 4 residues before the end of the CDR3; the remainder is reconstructed from the germline J gene. The rearrangement uses TRBV1 and TRBJ2-7, with 8 bases that match TRBD1. Trimming at V came to 0 bases and at J to 3 bases, leaving 7 bases not matched to a gene. CDR1 and CDR2 from the germline V gene are NSQYPW and LRSPGD (reference sequence). The CDR3 consists of 16 residues. CDR3 loop: CTCSADPAGGFYEQYF. CDR3 DNA, as far as it was read: TGCACCTGCAGTGCAGATCCGGCAGGGGGCTTCTAT. The entire variable domain, with the rest obtained from reference TRBV1 and TRBJ2-7, is as follows: VTLLEQNPRWRLVPRGQAVNLRCILKNSQYPWMSWYQQDLQKQLQWLFTLRSPGDKEVKSLPGADYLATRVTDTELRLQVANMSQGRTLYCTCSADPAGGFYEQYFGPGTRLTVL.

This clone was counted between two and nine times. Genes here carry mouse names. The read is 4 residues too short to cover the CDR3 end, so that end is filled in from the germline J gene. The chain is built from TRBV17 and TRBJ2-5, with 8 bases matching TRBD2. This CDR3 comprises 16 residues. Germline V CDR1 and CDR2: MNHDT, YYDKIL. The trim removed 6 bases at V and 2 bases at J, leaving 10 bases unmatched. The CDR3 DNA, read in part, is TGTGCTAGCAGCCGAACGGGGGGGCGCGGCCAAGAC. This codes for CASSRTGGRGQD. The entire CDR3 sequence reads CASSRTGGRGQDTQYF.

Note on this clone: The genes are named according to mouse. The read halts 4 residues ahead of the CDR3 end, with the missing end drawn from the germline J gene. The J gene is TRBJ2-1, the V gene TRBV1; 8 nucleotides agree with TRBD1. CDR1 is NSQYPW and CDR2 is LRSPGD in the germline V gene (reference sequence). Losses at the gene ends were 4 bases for V and 1 base for J; bases not matched to a gene: 3. The CDR3 is made up of 15 amino acids. CDR3 in amino acids: CTCSVNRGNYAEQFF. CDR3 bases read: TGCACCTGCAGTGTCAACAGGGGGAACTATGCT.

This clone came up a few times. Gene names and germline refer to mouse. The read ends 4 residues before the CDR3 terminus; that terminus is restored from the germline J gene. This chain joins TRBV13-3 and TRBJ2-1, with TRBD2 identical over 9 bases. This CDR3 is built from 14 residues. Germline CDR1 reads NNHDY; CDR2 reads SYVADS. The covered CDR3 bases are TGTGCCAGCAGTGGTGGGGGGGCGCTGGCT. Protein product: CASSGGGALA. Given in full, the CDR3 is CASSGGGALAEQFF.